What follows are 27 T cell receptor beta chains derived from one specimen sequenced in a study of T cell clones after liver transplantation. This table comes from immunoSEQ multiplex PCR, and its TCRdb copy is limited to in-frame clones, with some not included. The data contain around 51,000 clones, roughly nine tenths of them singletons. Material: CD8+ T cells from blood, obtained 12 months after liver transplant. Source of these receptors: a human patient who received a liver transplant. Some T cells may possibly be graft donor cells.

J is TRBJ2-1 and V is TRBV5-6; D remains ambiguous. The CDR3 has 11 amino acids. CDR1 and CDR2 from the germline V gene are SGHDT and YYEEEE. The V gene lost 1 base and the J gene lost 7 bases, with 3 bases spanning the gap. CDR3 residues: CASSLINEQFF. CDR3 bases: TGTGCCAGCAGCTTGATTAATGAGCAGTTCTTC.

The chain joins TRBV7-6 to TRBJ2-3, with D hard to call. The germline CDR1 and CDR2 sequences are SGHVS and FNYEAQ. The V gene lost 5 bases and the J gene lost 0 bases, with 12 bases spanning the gap. The length of the CDR3 is 15 residues. Here the CDR3 reads CASSMKRESTDTQYF. The CDR3 DNA reads as TGTGCCAGCAGCATGAAGCGCGAGAGCACAGATACGCAGTATTTT.

The chain combines TRBV27 with TRBJ1-4; 9 bases are shared with TRBD1. The CDR3 totals 16 residues. The trim removed 0 bases at V and 7 bases at J, leaving 6 bases unmatched. Per germline, CDR1 MNHEY and CDR2 SMNVEV (reference sequence). DNA for the CDR3: TGTGCCAGCAGTTTATCGAGAGGACAGGGGCCTGAAAAACTGTTTTTT. Encoded protein: CASSLSRGQGPEKLFF.

This clone was recorded only once. This CDR3 reads CASSPGTGARQPQHF. DNA for the CDR3: TGTGCCAGCAGCCCAGGGACCGGGGCGAGACAGCCCCAGCATTTT. V is TRBV9 and J is TRBJ1-5; maybe TRBD1 (5 bases). Germline V gene lookup returns CDR1 SGDLS and CDR2 YYNGEE. V was clipped by 4 bases and J by 7 bases, with 18 bases between them. The CDR3 totals 15 residues.

The rearrangement joins TRBV9 to TRBJ2-3; D uncertain. Trimming stripped 1 base from V and 0 bases from J, with 6 bases between. The CDR3 contains 14 residues. The germline V gene has CDR1 SGDLS and CDR2 YYNGEE. CDR3 sequence reads: CASSVSDSTDTQYF. The CDR3 bases are TGTGCCAGCAGCGTATCTGACAGCACAGATACGCAGTATTTT.

This rearrangement joins TRBV19 to TRBJ2-7; TRBD2 matches 10 bases. The trim removed 3 bases at V and 4 bases at J, leaving 3 bases unmatched. Per the germline V gene, CDR1 is LNHDA and CDR2 is SQIVND (reference sequence). This CDR3 region has 14 residues. CDR3 bases: TGTGCCAGTAGTATGTCAGCGGGAGGGTACGAGCAGTACTTC. It yields the protein CASSMSAGGYEQYF.

This clone was picked up one time. The chain uses TRBV4-1 and TRBJ1-2; 7 nucleotides line up with TRBD1. CDR1 and CDR2 (germline): MGHRA, YSYEKL. V lost 4 bases, J lost 3 bases, and 11 bases stayed unmatched. The CDR3 is 16 residues long. DNA of the CDR3: TGCGCCAGCAGCCTACTACAAGAAGGGACAGACTATGGCTACACCTTC. Its protein is CASSLLQEGTDYGYTF.

The V gene is TRBV28, the J gene TRBJ2-7; 9 bases align to TRBD1. With V trimmed by 5 bases and J by 4 bases, 9 bases remained unmatched. This CDR3 has 15 amino acids. The germline CDR1 and CDR2 sequences are MDHEN and SYDVKM. The CDR3 protein is CASSIPADRGYEQYF. In DNA form, the CDR3 reads TGTGCCAGCAGTATCCCTGCGGACAGGGGATACGAGCAGTACTTC.

The chain carries TRBV10-3 and TRBJ2-3; D not certain. This CDR3 has 11 residues. Germline CDR1 ENHRY, CDR2 SYGVKD. V was shortened by 6 bases and J by 2 bases, with 3 bases between the two germline ends. The CDR3 nucleotides are TGTGCCATCAGCGACACAGATACGCAGTATTTT. Protein sequence: CAISDTDTQYF.

The chain employs TRBV19 and TRBJ1-5; tentatively, D is TRBD1 (5 bases). The CDR3 is 14 amino acids. CDR1 is LNHDA, CDR2 SQIVND, per germline (reference sequence). Deletions cut 3 bases from V and 4 bases from J, with 10 bases between. CDR3 DNA: TGTGCCAGTAGTATCCGGGACGGGAATCAGCCCCAGCATTTT. Protein: CASSIRDGNQPQHF.

The V call is TRBV6-5, the J call TRBJ1-5; TRBD1 aligns across 10 bases. The CDR3 extends over 14 amino acids. The V and J ends lost 6 bases and 4 bases, in that order; junction bases with no gene match: 3. Germline V CDR1 and CDR2: MNHEY, SVGAGI. Written as DNA, the CDR3 is TGTGCCAGCAGGGAGGGACAGGGGAATCAGCCCCAGCATTTT. Translation: CASREGQGNQPQHF.

This chain connects TRBV7-9 to TRBJ2-6; the match to TRBD1 covers 8 bases. The germline V gene has CDR1 SEHNR and CDR2 FQNEAQ (reference sequence). The CDR3 extends over 19 amino acids. After removal of 1 base from V and 4 bases from J, the junction contained 12 bases not matched to a gene. The CDR3 sequence: CASSLGGQAALRGANVLTF. The CDR3 DNA reads as TGTGCCAGCAGCTTAGGGGGACAGGCGGCCCTGAGAGGGGCCAACGTCCTGACTTTC.

This chain connects TRBV28 to TRBJ1-1; a possible D gene is TRBD1 (6 bases). Germline V CDR1 and CDR2: MDHEN, SYDVKM. Trimming pared 2 bases from V and 1 base from J, leaving 14 bases between. CDR3 size: 16 residues. CDR3 in DNA: TGTGCCAGCAGTTTAGAAGCGGGGGGCAGGAACACTGAAGCTTTCTTT. Its protein product is CASSLEAGGRNTEAFF.

Judged by abundance, this clone is medium-sized. The chain is built from TRBV5-6 and TRBJ1-1; D is unclear. This CDR3 region has 13 residues. V was trimmed by 2 bases and J by 4 bases, leaving 9 bases between them. Germline CDR1 reads SGHDT; CDR2 reads YYEEEE. This CDR3 reads CASSLGGITEAFF. The CDR3 bases are TGTGCCAGCAGCTTAGGCGGGATCACTGAAGCTTTCTTT. Full variable domain (rest looked up from reference TRBV5-6 and TRBJ1-1): DAGVTQSPTHLIKTRGQQVTLRCSPKSGHDTVSWYQQALGQGPQFIFQYYEEEERQRGNFPDRFSGHQFPNYSSELNVNALLLGDSALYLCASSLGGITEAFFGQGTRLTVV.

The chain joins TRBV27 to TRBJ1-1; D gene uncertain. The V end was cut by 2 bases, the J end by 1 base, with 8 bases between. Germline V lookup: CDR1 MNHEY, CDR2 SMNVEV (reference sequence). This CDR3 region has 14 residues. CDR3 nucleotides: TGTGCCAGCAGTTTACGTCAGGCGAACACTGAAGCTTTCTTT. It specifies CASSLRQANTEAFF.

The chain has TRBV7-9 and TRBJ1-1; 7 bases are shared with TRBD1. V dropped 4 bases and J dropped 0; count of bases not matched to a gene: 14. This CDR3 contains 18 residues. CDR1 is SEHNR, CDR2 FQNEAQ, per germline (reference sequence). The CDR3 loop reads CASSSPHLKTGMNTEAFF. DNA of the CDR3: TGTGCCAGCAGCTCACCCCACCTTAAGACAGGGATGAACACTGAAGCTTTCTTT.

The genes are TRBV7-9 and TRBJ1-3; D may be TRBD1 (5 bases). Germline lookup yields CDR1 SEHNR and CDR2 FQNEAQ (reference sequence). This CDR3 is 17 amino acids long. V dropped 4 bases and J dropped 0 bases, with 16 bases sitting between them. CDR3 residues: CASSSRGTLVSGNTIYF. In DNA form, the CDR3 reads TGTGCCAGCAGCTCACGCGGGACCCTTGTCTCTGGAAACACCATATATTTT.

The CDR3 is CASSLGRNQPQHF. CDR3 nucleotides: TGTGCCAGCAGCTTAGGTCGGAATCAGCCCCAGCATTTT. The genes are TRBV11-2 and TRBJ1-5, with D uncertain. Trimming shortened V by 1 base and J by 4 bases, and 5 bases separated the two germline ends. The CDR3 spans 13 residues. Looked up from germline, CDR1 is SGHAT and CDR2 is FQNNGV.

The chain links TRBV28 to TRBJ2-3; 14 bases align to TRBD2. The CDR3 sequence is 14 residues long. V shed 8 bases, J shed 4 bases, and the junction held 2 bases outside the gene matches. Germline-derived CDR1 and CDR2 are MDHEN and SYDVKM. CDR3 protein: CASGLAGGADTQYF. The CDR3 region has the DNA TGTGCCAGCGGACTAGCGGGAGGCGCAGATACGCAGTATTTT.

The chain uses TRBV25-1 and TRBJ1-2; D is ambiguous. V was trimmed by 3 bases and J by 5 bases, leaving 7 bases between them. Per germline, CDR1 MGHDK and CDR2 SYGVNS. The CDR3 extends over 12 amino acids. The CDR3 DNA reads TGTGCCAGCAGTGACCTACGGTATGGCTACACCTTC. As protein: CASSDLRYGYTF.

This clone was found once. The rearrangement joins TRBV29-1 to TRBJ1-1, with D tentatively TRBD1 (6 bases). The CDR3 spans 13 residues. CDR1 SQVTM and CDR2 ANQGSEA come from the germline V gene. V lost 4 bases and J 1 base, leaving 10 bases between the germline ends. The CDR3 DNA follows: TGCAGCGTTGCTTGGGGACAGAACACTGAAGCTTTCTTT. This codes for CSVAWGQNTEAFF.

The chain joins TRBV2 to TRBJ2-5; TRBD2 agrees at 10 bases. The CDR3 is made up of 16 amino acids. Trimming took 4 bases from V and 5 from J; bases not matched to a gene: 10. CDR1 SNHLY and CDR2 FYNNEI come from the germline V gene. CDR3 residues: CASSVLAGAEGETQYF. In nucleotides, the CDR3 is TGTGCCAGCAGTGTCCTAGCGGGAGCCGAGGGGGAGACCCAGTACTTC.

The chain employs TRBV7-9 and TRBJ2-7; D might be TRBD2 (6 bases). Germline lookup yields CDR1 SEHNR and CDR2 FQNEAQ (reference sequence). The V and J ends lost 4 bases and 4 bases respectively, with 17 bases between them. The CDR3 has 15 amino acids. The CDR3 region is CASSWSPGAGYEQYF. Written as DNA, the CDR3 is TGTGCCAGCAGCTGGAGTCCGGGAGCCGGGTACGAGCAGTACTTC.

This clone was detected only once. CDR3 nucleotide sequence: TGTGCCAGCAGTGAAGGAAGAGGAAGGGGACTAGCGGGTTACAATGAGCAGTTCTTC. This translates into CASSEGRGRGLAGYNEQFF. The chain combines TRBV2 with TRBJ2-1; 12 bases match TRBD2. V was pared by 1 base and J by 4 bases, with 11 bases of the junction left unmatched. The CDR3 consists of 19 residues. Per the germline V gene, CDR1 is SNHLY and CDR2 is FYNNEI.

This clone was seen only once. The chain has TRBV7-8 and TRBJ2-7; TRBD2 matches at 8 bases. Germline CDR1 and CDR2: SGHVS and FQNEAQ. The CDR3 loop spans 12 amino acids. With V trimmed by 5 bases and J by 7 bases, 4 bases remained unmatched. The CDR3 spells CASSIPGGEQYF. CDR3 DNA sequence: TGTGCCAGCAGCATACCGGGGGGGGAGCAGTACTTC.

The rearrangement links TRBV27 to TRBJ1-1, with a weak D call TRBD1 (5 bases). V was pared by 6 bases and J by 5 bases, with 19 bases between. CDR3 size: 15 residues. Germline CDR1 reads MNHEY; CDR2 reads SMNVEV (reference sequence). CDR3: CASRGIGGWGTEAFF. CDR3 DNA: TGTGCCAGCAGGGGGATTGGGGGTTGGGGGACTGAAGCTTTCTTT.

The chain joins TRBV9 to TRBJ2-1; 8 bases are a match to TRBD2. V shed 4 bases, J shed 6 bases, and the junction held 12 bases outside the gene matches. The CDR3 covers 16 residues. Per germline, CDR1 SGDLS and CDR2 YYNGEE. The CDR3 is CASSPQGSGSLNEQFF. The CDR3 nucleotides read TGTGCCAGCAGCCCCCAGGGGAGCGGGAGTCTCAATGAGCAGTTCTTC.